This entry lists 25 T cell receptor beta chains sequenced from one sample in a study of shared clonotypes between healthy human individuals (dated by TCRdb to the early 2020s). Library construction relied on the immunoSEQ multiplex PCR assay. The table comes from immuneACCESS by way of TCRdb, which keeps in-frame sequences with V and J called. Part of the clones is missing from these tables; in studies checked, under half for an unresolved V gene and the rest for unknown reasons. This sample lists under 2.5 million clones; less than 95% were detected once. The leading ten clones occupy approximately 0.39% of the sample. The sequencing input was naive CD4+ T cells from PBMCs. Sample cell subset or site, as interpreted from the label and publication: CD45RA+ positively selected. The receptors here all came from a man aged 18 to 29 in good health. Some clones in this sample may be carry-over from other donors' samples.

The chain employs TRBV28 and TRBJ2-7; D gene ambiguous. CDR3 size: 11 residues. The ends were cut back, 6 bases at V and 7 bases at J, with 10 bases in the middle. Germline V lookup: CDR1 MDHEN, CDR2 SYDVKM. CDR3 region: CASRFFLEQYF. The CDR3, as DNA: TGTGCCAGCAGATTTTTTCTGGAGCAGTACTTC.

The table lists this clone with a count of one. The chain employs TRBV21-1 and TRBJ1-3; no DNA check was done on the table's D call, TRBD1. TRBV21-1 is designated a pseudogene. The CDR3 extends over 16 amino acids. CDR3 DNA: TGTGCCAGCAGCAACCGTTTGGACAGCTCTGGAAACACCATATATTTT. Translated: CASSNRLDSSGNTIYF.

The rearrangement links TRBV4-3 to TRBJ2-2; tentative D call: TRBD2 (7 bases). CDR3 size: 15 residues. Germline CDR1 LGHNA, CDR2 YSLEER. V was clipped by 0 bases and J by 6 bases, with 11 bases between them. In DNA form, the CDR3 reads TGCGCCAGCAGCCAAGAGCAGGGGAGGGCCGGGGAGCTGTTTTTT. This codes for CASSQEQGRAGELFF.

As DNA, the CDR3 is TGTGCCAGCAGCTTGGGCACAGGGGCGAACACCGGGGAGCTGTTTTTT. Translated, it gives CASSLGTGANTGELFF. V gene TRBV5-8 combines with J gene TRBJ2-2; 7 bases are a match to TRBD1. With 0 bases clipped from V and 0 bases from J, the junction kept 2 bases outside the gene matches. Germline CDR1 SGHTS, CDR2 YDEGEE. CDR3 length: 16 amino acids.

The chain links TRBV7-8 to TRBJ2-2, with 8 bases matching TRBD2. V was pared by 5 bases and J by 3 bases, with 8 bases of the junction left unmatched. CDR1 is SGHVS and CDR2 is FQNEAQ in the germline V gene. The length of the CDR3 is 16 residues. CDR3 in DNA: TGTGCCAGCAGCCCCTCCGGGACTAGTTACACCGGGGAGCTGTTTTTT. Its protein is CASSPSGTSYTGELFF.

This clone has just one count. The chain has TRBV7-2 and TRBJ2-5, with a possible D match to TRBD2 (6 bases). This CDR3 has 14 residues. Trimming left V 3 bases short and J 5 bases short, with 13 bases between. Germline loops: CDR1 SGHTA, CDR2 FQGNSA. The CDR3: CASSLQNGGETQYF. The DNA of the CDR3 is TGTGCCAGCAGCTTGCAGAATGGGGGGGAGACCCAGTACTTC.

Concerning this clone: Other DNA sequences of this sample code for an identical CDR3. Written as DNA, the CDR3 is TGTGCCAGCCGAGCTAGCGCAGATACGCAGTATTTT. Translated: CASRASADTQYF. The chain carries TRBV6-1 and TRBJ2-3, with a possible D match to TRBD2 (6 bases). This CDR3 is built from 12 residues. Trimming shortened V by 8 bases and J by 4 bases, and 10 bases separated the two germline ends. CDR1 and CDR2 (germline): MNHNS, SASEGT.

The rearrangement joins TRBV10-3 to TRBJ2-1; 7 bases fit TRBD2. Looked up from germline, CDR1 is ENHRY and CDR2 is SYGVKD. The trim removed 4 bases at V and 2 bases at J, leaving 5 bases unmatched. The CDR3 covers 15 residues. The CDR3 region has the DNA TGTGCCATCAGTGGTACGGGAGGCCCCTACAATGAGCAGTTCTTC. This sequence encodes CAISGTGGPYNEQFF.

This clone has just one count. The chain links TRBV11-2 to TRBJ2-6; D is unclear. Looked up from germline, CDR1 is SGHAT and CDR2 is FQNNGV. The CDR3 length is 15 residues. The germline V and J ends were trimmed by 5 bases and 0 bases, with 8 bases remaining between them. In nucleotides, the CDR3 is TGTGCCAGCAGCCTCTTTAACTCTGGGGCCAACGTCCTGACTTTC. Amino acid sequence: CASSLFNSGANVLTF.

This chain connects TRBV2 to TRBJ2-5; a weak D match, TRBD1 (6 bases). The CDR3 contains 16 residues. The V and J ends lost 4 bases and 2 bases respectively, with 17 bases between them. Germline CDR1 and CDR2: SNHLY and FYNNEI. The CDR3 region has the DNA TGTGCCAGCAGTGGAACTCCGGGACACCGACAAGAGACCCAGTACTTC. This codes for CASSGTPGHRQETQYF. The whole variable domain, remainder taken from reference TRBV2 and TRBJ2-5, is EPEVTQTPSHQVTQMGQEVILRCVPISNHLYFYWYRQILGQKVEFLVSFYNNEISEKSEIFDDQFSVERPDGSNFTLKIRSTKLEDSAMYFCASSGTPGHRQETQYFGPGTRLLVL.

The chain links TRBV9 to TRBJ1-3; 7 bases align to TRBD1. CDR1 and CDR2 (germline): SGDLS, YYNGEE. Trimming took 4 bases from V and 2 from J; bases not matched to a gene: 9. The CDR3 covers 16 residues. The CDR3 DNA sequence: TGTGCCAGCAGCACCCGGGGACAGCAAACTGGAAACACCATATATTTT. It yields the protein CASSTRGQQTGNTIYF.

The rearrangement uses TRBV5-6 and TRBJ2-7; D remains ambiguous. The germline V gene has CDR1 SGHDT and CDR2 YYEEEE. This CDR3 contains 14 residues. V lost 1 base to trimming and J lost 4 bases, with 12 bases between them. CDR3 region: CASSLYLVDYEQYF. The CDR3 nucleotides read TGTGCCAGCAGCTTGTATCTCGTCGATTACGAGCAGTACTTC.

The chain recombines TRBV29-1 with TRBJ1-1; TRBD1 might be the D (5 bases). Germline lookup yields CDR1 SQVTM and CDR2 ANQGSEA. The CDR3 is 18 amino acids. V was trimmed by 5 bases and J by 0 bases, leaving 25 bases between them. CDR3 sequence reads: CSVFILPSRGEVNTEAFF. The DNA of the CDR3 is TGCAGCGTTTTCATCCTTCCAAGTAGGGGTGAGGTGAACACTGAAGCTTTCTTT.

Comment on this clone: Other DNA sequences of this sample code for an identical CDR3. The chain is built from TRBV7-2 and TRBJ2-5; D remains ambiguous. The V gene's germline CDR1 is SGHTA and CDR2 FQGNSA. V lost 2 bases and J 3 bases, leaving 7 bases between the germline ends. The CDR3 length is 13 residues. This chain's CDR3 is CASSLHREETQYF. The DNA of the CDR3 is TGTGCCAGCAGCTTACACAGAGAAGAGACCCAGTACTTC. Using reference TRBV7-2 and TRBJ2-5 for the parts outside the CDR3, the full variable domain is GAGVSQSPSNKVTEKGKDVELRCDPISGHTALYWYRQSLGQGLEFLIYFQGNSAPDKSGLPSDRFSAERTGGSVSTLTIQRTQQEDSAVYLCASSLHREETQYFGPGTRLLVL.

The V call is TRBV7-2, the J call TRBJ2-7, with 11 positions matching TRBD2. The CDR3 runs to 17 residues. The V gene's germline CDR1 is SGHTA and CDR2 FQGNSA. V dropped 1 base and J dropped 2; count of bases not matched to a gene: 7. The CDR3 DNA follows: TGTGCCAGCAGCTTAGAAGGGACTAGCGGTTGGGCCTACGAGCAGTACTTC. Its protein product is CASSLEGTSGWAYEQYF. Combining the CDR3 with reference TRBV7-2 and TRBJ2-7 gives the whole variable domain GAGVSQSPSNKVTEKGKDVELRCDPISGHTALYWYRQSLGQGLEFLIYFQGNSAPDKSGLPSDRFSAERTGGSVSTLTIQRTQQEDSAVYLCASSLEGTSGWAYEQYFGPGTRLTVT.

The chain has TRBV4-1 and TRBJ2-4, with 7 bases identical to TRBD1. CDR1 is MGHRA, CDR2 YSYEKL, per germline. CDR3 length: 15 residues. The V and J ends lost 3 bases and 1 base, in that order; junction bases with no gene match: 3. The CDR3 here is CASSQLQGAKNIQYF. The CDR3, as DNA: TGCGCCAGCAGCCAGCTACAGGGGGCCAAAAACATTCAGTACTTC.

The chain joins TRBV10-3 to TRBJ2-2, with 10 positions matching TRBD2. The CDR3 runs 17 residues. The trim removed 0 bases at V and 4 bases at J, leaving 5 bases unmatched. Germline V CDR1 and CDR2: ENHRY, SYGVKD. CDR3 bases: TGTGCCATCAGTGAGTCACTAGCGGGAAGCGGCACCGGGGAGCTGTTTTTT. It is translated as CAISESLAGSGTGELFF.

The J gene is TRBJ2-7, the V gene TRBV7-2; perhaps TRBD2 as D (5 bases). Trimming left V 2 bases short and J 2 bases short, with 7 bases between. The CDR3 is 13 amino acids. CDR1 and CDR2 (germline): SGHTA, FQGNSA. The CDR3 region is CASSLSGPYEQYF. The CDR3 DNA is TGTGCCAGCAGCTTAAGCGGTCCCTACGAGCAGTACTTC. Full variable domain (missing parts from reference TRBV7-2 and TRBJ2-7): GAGVSQSPSNKVTEKGKDVELRCDPISGHTALYWYRQSLGQGLEFLIYFQGNSAPDKSGLPSDRFSAERTGGSVSTLTIQRTQQEDSAVYLCASSLSGPYEQYFGPGTRLTVT.

This clone appeared a single time. The chain is built from TRBV5-5 and TRBJ2-5; the D is unclear. CDR3 size: 14 residues. Germline V lookup: CDR1 SGHKS, CDR2 YYEKEE (reference sequence). V lost 4 bases and J lost 2, with 12 bases in between. As DNA, the CDR3 is TGTGCCAGCAGCGTGAGGTGGGGTCAAGAGACCCAGTACTTC. Translated, it gives CASSVRWGQETQYF.

This chain joins TRBV21-1 and TRBJ2-7; TRBD1 is taken as the D call from the table, unchecked against the DNA. TRBV21-1 is noted as a pseudogene. This CDR3 has 17 residues. The CDR3 here is CASSKDPQDRGCYEQYF. CDR3 nucleotide sequence: TGTGCCAGCAGCAAAGACCCCCAGGACAGGGGATGCTACGAGCAGTACTTC.

V usage is TRBV10-3 and J usage is TRBJ2-7, with a weak D call TRBD2 (5 bases). The CDR3 sequence is 16 residues long. Germline V gene data show CDR1 as ENHRY and CDR2 as SYGVKD. The V end lost 6 bases, the J end lost 3 bases, and 21 bases lay between the germline ends. CDR3: CAISTRIATLGYEQYF. In nucleotides, the CDR3 is TGTGCCATCAGCACAAGGATAGCGACCCTTGGCTACGAGCAGTACTTC.

The chain joins TRBV5-1 to TRBJ1-4, with D tentatively TRBD1 (5 bases). Germline V gene sequence: CDR1 SGHRS, CDR2 YFSETQ. V was pared by 3 bases and J by 6 bases, with 12 bases between. The CDR3 totals 14 residues. The CDR3 sequence is CASSYQGFDEKLFF. CDR3 nucleotides: TGCGCCAGCAGCTACCAGGGTTTCGATGAAAAACTGTTTTTT. Drawing the rest from reference TRBV5-1 and TRBJ1-4, the complete variable domain is KAGVTQTPRYLIKTRGQQVTLSCSPISGHRSVSWYQQTPGQGLQFLFEYFSETQRNKGNFPGRFSGRQFSNSRSEMNVSTLELGDSALYLCASSYQGFDEKLFFGSGTQLSVL.

This clone was observed once. The chain joins TRBV11-2 to TRBJ1-1, with D uncertain. CDR1 SGHAT and CDR2 FQNNGV come from the germline V gene. The CDR3 covers 15 residues. The ends were cut back, 5 bases at V and 2 bases at J, with 15 bases in the middle. CDR3: CASSAIQGSNTEAFF. The CDR3 nucleotides read TGTGCCAGCAGCGCGATACAAGGAAGTAACACTGAAGCTTTCTTT.

The chain recombines TRBV4-1 with TRBJ2-5, with a weak D call TRBD2 (6 bases). Germline V CDR1 and CDR2: MGHRA, YSYEKL. The CDR3 is made up of 13 amino acids. Trimming pared 2 bases from V and 4 bases from J, leaving 8 bases between. CDR3 in DNA: TGCGCCAGCAGCCAACGGGACTTAGAGACCCAGTACTTC. Translating it yields CASSQRDLETQYF.

The chain is built from TRBV11-1 and TRBJ2-6; 10 bases align to TRBD1. The CDR3 is 19 amino acids. V was clipped by 4 bases and J by 2 bases; unmatched bases: 11. CDR1 and CDR2 (germline): SGHAT, FQDESV (reference sequence). The CDR3: CASSSQYGQGGAGANVLTF. In nucleotides, the CDR3 is TGTGCCAGCAGCTCCCAATACGGACAGGGGGGGGCTGGGGCCAACGTCCTGACTTTC.